Listed below are T cell receptor beta chains from one sample, sequenced in a study of CD4 T cells in relation to SARS-CoV-2 and coronaviruses. No antigens are known for them. The protocol was immunoSEQ multiplex PCR, while the TCRdb copy is restricted to in-frame clones and leaves out a portion. This repertoire shows approximately 16,000 clones, approximately 80% found once; its top ten account for 7.5% to 10%. The sequencing input was CD4+ T cells from PBMCs, cultured in vitro. The receptors were gathered from a human donor in good health. Both conserved end residues are part of each CDR3. Each record gives: D gene, clone size, V gene, J gene, CDR3 protein, CDR3 DNA. A D gene is named only where the DNA matches it firmly. Size tells how often a clone was seen (once, few, many) or the class of an expanded clone, and some rows leave it out.

TRBD2	.	TRBV5-1	TRBJ2-1	CASSSVGDSGTSYNEQFF	TGCGCCAGCAGCTCCGTGGGGGATAGCGGGACCTCCTACAATGAGCAGTTCTTC
.	.	TRBV5-8	TRBJ1-6	CASSRQGQTVATNSPLHF	TGTGCCAGCAGCCGCCAGGGGCAAACCGTCGCTACGAATTCACCCCTCCACTTT
.	.	TRBV7-9	TRBJ1-1	CASSPNMGAEAFF	TGTGCCAGCAGCCCGAACATGGGGGCCGAAGCTTTCTTT
.	.	TRBV28	TRBJ1-5	CASSGVMSNQPQHF	TGTGCCAGTTCAGGGGTTATGAGCAATCAGCCCCAGCATTTT
.	.	TRBV5-1	TRBJ2-3	CASSLTGFGADTQYF	TGCGCCAGCAGCTTAACAGGATTCGGCGCAGATACGCAGTATTTT
.	.	TRBV5-5	TRBJ1-1	CASSLAPGRGAEAFF	TGTGCCAGCAGCTTGGCCCCCGGGAGAGGGGCTGAAGCTTTCTTT
TRBD1	.	TRBV6-5	TRBJ2-7	CASILTGTGGYEQYF	TGTGCCAGCATCCTAACCGGGACAGGGGGCTACGAGCAGTACTTC
.	.	TRBV12-3/TRBV12-4	TRBJ2-3	CASSRRADTQYF	TGTGCCAGCAGCCGGAGGGCGGATACGCAGTATTTT
.	.	TRBV5-6	TRBJ1-2	CASSFMSTNYGYTF	TGTGCCAGCAGCTTTATGTCGACTAACTATGGCTACACCTTC
.	.	TRBV15	TRBJ1-1	CATSRVRSEAFF	TGTGCCACCAGCAGAGTACGGTCTGAAGCTTTCTTT
TRBD2	.	TRBV6-5	TRBJ2-7	CASTLGLAGTYEQYF	TGTGCCAGCACCTTAGGACTAGCGGGGACCTACGAGCAGTACTTC
.	.	TRBV20-1	TRBJ1-1	CSASRGGALNTEAFF	TGCAGTGCTAGTAGAGGGGGGGCTCTGAACACTGAAGCTTTCTTT
.	.	TRBV5-1	TRBJ2-7	CASSAANSYEQYF	TGCGCCAGCAGTGCGGCTAACTCCTACGAGCAGTACTTC
.	.	TRBV14	TRBJ2-6	CASSQDGTGANVLTF	TGTGCCAGCAGCCAAGATGGGACTGGGGCCAACGTCCTGACTTTC
.	once	TRBV24-1	TRBJ1-2	CATSDSRSDYTF	TGTGCCACCAGTGATTCCAGGTCAGACTACACCTTC
TRBD2	hyperexpanded	TRBV7-3	TRBJ2-6	CASSLRTSGTGANVLTF	TGTGCCAGCAGCTTAAGGACTAGCGGGACTGGGGCCAACGTCCTGACTTTC
.	.	TRBV5-6	TRBJ2-7	CASSLTTLHEQYF	TGTGCCAGCAGCTTGACGACCCTTCACGAGCAGTACTTC
.	few	TRBV6-5	TRBJ1-1	CASTWGSGNTEAFF	TGTGCCAGCACCTGGGGGAGCGGGAACACTGAAGCTTTCTTT
TRBD1	few	TRBV27	TRBJ2-1	CASRLRTGATISSYNEQFF	TGTGCCAGCAGGCTACGGACAGGGGCGACCATTAGCTCCTACAATGAGCAGTTCTTC
.	.	TRBV15	TRBJ2-6	CATSREAGSGANVLTF	TGTGCCACCAGCAGGGAAGCAGGCTCTGGGGCCAACGTCCTGACTTTC
TRBD2	.	TRBV10-3	TRBJ2-1	CAITGGSYNEQFF	TGTGCCATCACGGGGGGCTCCTACAATGAGCAGTTCTTC
.	.	TRBV5-6	TRBJ1-2	CASSLADTANYGYTF	TGTGCCAGCAGCTTGGCAGACACCGCTAACTATGGCTACACCTTC
TRBD1	.	TRBV30	TRBJ2-5	CAWRETGERETQYF	TGTGCCTGGAGGGAGACAGGGGAACGGGAGACCCAGTACTTC
.	.	TRBV4-1	TRBJ1-4	CASSQLRTVTNEKLFF	TGCGCCAGCAGCCAACTCCGGACAGTAACTAATGAAAAACTGTTTTTT
.	.	TRBV7-3	TRBJ1-2	CASGSQANYGYTF	TGTGCCAGCGGCTCCCAGGCTAACTATGGCTACACCTTC
TRBD1	.	TRBV5-1	TRBJ2-5	CASSLEGGAGGFQETQYF	TGCGCCAGCAGCTTGGAAGGTGGGGCAGGGGGATTTCAAGAGACCCAGTACTTC
.	.	TRBV20-1	TRBJ1-6	CSASLGTRYYNSPLHF	TGCAGTGCTAGTTTAGGGACAAGATATTATAATTCACCCCTCCACTTT
TRBD1	.	TRBV5-8	TRBJ1-5	CASSLAVGGGGQPQHF	TGTGCCAGCAGCTTGGCCGTAGGGGGCGGTGGACAGCCCCAGCATTTT
.	.	TRBV29-1	TRBJ1-2	CSVEIPRVRDYGYTF	TGCAGCGTTGAGATTCCGAGGGTAAGGGACTATGGCTACACCTTC
.	.	TRBV30	TRBJ2-3	CAWKRGSTDTQYF	TGTGCCTGGAAGCGTGGTAGCACAGATACGCAGTATTTT
TRBD1	.	TRBV19	TRBJ2-7	CASSLRQGAISYEQYF	TGTGCCAGTAGTTTGCGACAGGGGGCGATATCCTACGAGCAGTACTTC
.	.	TRBV27	TRBJ2-7	CASSLKVQSTDRPGEQYF	TGTGCCAGCAGTTTAAAGGTTCAGTCTACGGACCGGCCCGGGGAGCAGTACTTC
TRBD1	few	TRBV5-4	TRBJ1-1	CASRLGTGRDTEAFF	TGTGCCAGCAGACTCGGGACAGGGAGGGACACTGAAGCTTTCTTT
TRBD2	.	TRBV18	TRBJ2-5	CASSPPEAGETQYF	TGTGCCAGCTCACCCCCAGAAGCGGGGGAGACCCAGTACTTC
TRBD2	.	TRBV18	TRBJ2-7	CASSQLAGAGAPREQYF	TGTGCCAGCTCTCAGCTAGCGGGAGCAGGGGCTCCCCGCGAGCAGTACTTC
TRBD1	few	TRBV7-8	TRBJ1-5	CASSPSDRRDQPQHF	TGTGCCAGCAGCCCCTCGGACAGGCGTGATCAGCCCCAGCATTTT
.	.	TRBV6-5	TRBJ2-3	CASSYPSDLTDTQYF	TGTGCCAGCAGTTATCCTAGCGACCTCACAGATACGCAGTATTTT
TRBD1	.	TRBV7-9	TRBJ2-7	CASSLARGTGVEQYF	TGTGCCAGCAGCTTAGCGCGCGGGACAGGGGTCGAGCAGTACTTC